Below, 14 T cell receptor beta chains from the same sample are listed, as sequenced in a study of blood T cells in healthy people across ages. Alongside a J-beta primer mix, a sample-barcoded 5' primer served in a second PCR lasting roughly 7 to 12 cycles. One entry per CDR3 protein results from TCRdb running MiXCR on the 5' RACE reads. In the table there are about 1.1 million distinct CDR3 sequences, more than 30% of which are singletons. Sequences were obtained from blood. The receptors were gathered from a man aged 18-30 years in good health.

This clonotype was recorded a few times. The chain is built from TRBV28 and TRBJ1-2; unclear D gene. There are 10 residues in the CDR3. The V end lost 3 bases, the J end lost 6 bases, and 2 bases lay between the germline ends. Germline V CDR1 and CDR2: MDHEN, SYDVKM. This CDR3 is CASSFDGYTF. DNA of the CDR3: TGTGCCAGCAGTTTTGATGGCTACACCTTC.

This chain uses TRBV3-1 with TRBJ2-5; D not resolved. The CDR3 has 14 residues. V was shortened by 1 base and J by 11 bases, with 17 bases between the two germline ends. From germline, CDR1 is LGHDT and CDR2 YNNKEL (reference sequence). DNA of the CDR3: TGTGCCAGCAGCCAAGGTCGCTTAAACAATGAGCAGTACTTC. It encodes CASSQGRLNNEQYF.

The rearrangement links TRBV3-1 to TRBJ1-2, with TRBD1 as a possible D gene (5 bases). In germline, CDR1 is LGHDT, CDR2 YNNKEL (reference sequence). Trimming left V 0 bases short and J 13 bases short, with 12 bases between. The CDR3 has 12 residues. The CDR3 here is CASSQERGSSTF. The CDR3 region has the DNA TGTGCCAGCAGCCAAGAAAGGGGTAGTAGCACCTTC.

The table lists this clonotype with a few counts. This chain joins TRBV5-1 and TRBJ2-2; TRBD1 matches at 7 bases. After removal of 4 bases from V and 6 bases from J, the junction contained 12 bases not matched to a gene. CDR1 is SGHRS and CDR2 is YFSETQ in the germline V gene. CDR3 length: 16 residues. This CDR3 is CASSPRDSGLAGELFF. The DNA for the CDR3 is TGCGCCAGCAGCCCCCGGGACAGTGGGTTGGCCGGGGAGCTGTTTTTT.

This clonotype appeared a few times. V is TRBV4-3 and J is TRBJ2-3, with D unclear. CDR1 is LGHNA and CDR2 is YSLEER in the germline V gene. The ends were cut back, 0 bases at V and 3 bases at J, with 7 bases in the middle. The CDR3 contains 14 residues. The CDR3 here is CASSQEWVTDTQYF. The CDR3 nucleotides are TGCGCCAGCAGCCAAGAGTGGGTTACAGATACGCAGTATTTT.

The J gene is TRBJ2-7, the V gene TRBV5-6; TRBD1 matches at 8 bases. J was trimmed by 2 bases and V by 6 bases; bases with no gene match: 7. Per the germline V gene, CDR1 is SGHDT and CDR2 is YYEEEE. The length of the CDR3 is 14 residues. The CDR3 loop is CASTSTGGTYEQYF. The CDR3, as DNA: TGTGCCAGCACCTCAACAGGGGGAACCTACGAGCAGTACTTC.

This clonotype has a handful of counts. V is TRBV5-1 and J is TRBJ2-7; perhaps TRBD2 as D (7 bases). V lost 6 bases, J lost 5 bases, and 15 bases lay in between. The CDR3 length is 13 residues. From germline, CDR1 is SGHRS and CDR2 YFSETQ. In DNA form, the CDR3 reads TGCGCCAGCACAAAGGGGGGAGGGGACGAGCAGTACTTC. Its translation is CASTKGGGDEQYF.

The chain carries TRBV12-3 or TRBV12-4 and TRBJ1-1; 7 nucleotides match TRBD1. CDR3 length: 16 amino acids. V shed 6 bases, J shed 1 base, and the junction held 11 bases outside the gene matches. The CDR3 sequence: CASRETHRGTNTEAFF. CDR3 coding DNA: TGTGCCAGCAGAGAGACCCACAGGGGCACGAACACTGAAGCTTTCTTT.

The rearrangement joins TRBV27 to TRBJ2-7; D may be TRBD1 or TRBD2 (7 bases each). V gave up 2 bases and J gave up 7 bases, with 18 bases separating them. This CDR3 has 15 amino acids. The V gene's germline CDR1 is MNHEY and CDR2 SMNVEV (reference sequence). This CDR3 reads CASSLLQGGSNEQYF. The DNA for the CDR3 is TGTGCCAGCAGTTTACTTCAGGGGGGGTCGAATGAGCAGTACTTC.

This chain uses TRBV7-2 with TRBJ2-3; TRBD2 agrees at 9 bases. The CDR3 is 15 residues long. The germline CDR1 and CDR2 sequences are SGHTA and FQGNSA. After removal of 1 base from V and 6 bases from J, the junction contained 5 bases not matched to a gene. CDR3 nucleotides: TGTGCCAGCAGCTTAGGGCTAGCGGGAATGGATACGCAGTATTTT. As protein: CASSLGLAGMDTQYF.

Only a few counts were recorded for this clonotype. The chain is built from TRBV30 and TRBJ2-3, with D possibly being TRBD1 or TRBD2 (5 bases each). This CDR3 is built from 15 residues. Germline-derived CDR1 and CDR2 are GTSNPN and SVGIG (reference sequence). Trimming pared 0 bases from V and 3 bases from J, leaving 13 bases between. The CDR3 DNA reads TGTGCCTGGAGTGTACGAGGGGCTAGAACAGATACGCAGTATTTT. This encodes CAWSVRGARTDTQYF.

The gene calls are TRBV7-9 and TRBJ2-3; 11 bases are a match to TRBD2. Germline V gene data show CDR1 as SEHNR and CDR2 as FQNEAQ (reference sequence). V shed 0 bases, J shed 2 bases, and the junction held 7 bases outside the gene matches. This CDR3 has 18 residues. CDR3 in amino acids: CASSLAFASGGSTDTQYF. DNA of the CDR3: TGTGCCAGCAGCTTAGCGTTTGCTAGCGGGGGGTCCACAGATACGCAGTATTTT.

A remark on this clonotype: This could be a read error, since a much larger clone is one nucleotide away. The CDR3 bases are TGTGCCAGCAGTTTCGCCCCGGATGGCTATGGCTACACCTTC. Translating gives CASSFAPDGYGYTF. This chain uses TRBV12-3 or TRBV12-4 with TRBJ1-2, with D unclear. The CDR3 sequence is 14 residues long. Between the trimmed V and J ends, which lost 3 bases and 4 bases, there was a span of 12 bases.

This clonotype was detected only a few times. The CDR3 nucleotides read TGTGCCAGCAATAAGGCAGGGGGCAGAGAGACCCAGTACTTC. This gives the protein CASNKAGGRETQYF. V is TRBV27 and J is TRBJ2-5; 8 bases are shared with TRBD1. This CDR3 is built from 14 residues. Trimming took 7 bases from V and 4 from J; bases not matched to a gene: 8. CDR1 MNHEY and CDR2 SMNVEV come from the germline V gene (reference sequence).